These 24 T cell receptor beta chains were sequenced from one sample in a study of esophageal squamous cell carcinoma under preoperative chemotherapy. From the PCR reads, TCRdb called clonotypes with MiXCR, one entry per CDR3 protein. The sample lists around 34,000 distinct CDR3 sequences, roughly 52% occurring once. Time point in this sample: after preoperative PTX-NDP chemotherapy. This sample was gathered from a patient given preoperative chemotherapy. The receptors here all came from a human donor with esophageal squamous cell carcinoma. The donor label of this sample is uncertain.

This sequence joins TRBV4-1 and TRBJ2-1; 15 bases map to TRBD2. The V gene end was trimmed by 4 bases and the J gene end by 2 bases; junction bases not matched to a gene: 6. The CDR3 has 18 amino acids. The germline V gene encodes CDR1 MGHRA and CDR2 YSYEKL. CDR3 sequence: CASSRGLAGGKPYNEQFF. CDR3 nucleotides: TGCGCCAGCAGCCGGGGACTAGCGGGAGGCAAACCCTACAATGAGCAGTTCTTC.

The V call is TRBV7-9, the J call TRBJ1-2, with D hard to call. Germline V gives CDR1 SEHNR, CDR2 FQNEAQ (reference sequence). The CDR3 contains 11 residues. Trimming took 2 bases from V and 5 from J, leaving 3 bases between them. The CDR3 sequence: CASSLQYGYTF. The CDR3 DNA reads TGTGCCAGCAGCTTACAGTATGGCTACACCTTC.

This clonotype was seen a few times. This rearrangement joins TRBV6-5 to TRBJ1-2; D might be TRBD1 (5 bases). Germline values: CDR1 MNHEY, CDR2 SVGAGI. The ends were cut back, 2 bases at V and 4 bases at J, with 8 bases in the middle. The CDR3 loop spans 13 amino acids. CDR3 DNA: TGTGCCAGCAGTTACCCGAGGGGCTATGGCTACACCTTC. Encoded protein: CASSYPRGYGYTF.

The gene calls are TRBV11-3 and TRBJ2-5; D is tentatively TRBD1 or TRBD2 (5 bases each). This CDR3 spans 17 amino acids. V shed 5 bases and J shed 11 bases, with 30 bases lying between them. Per germline, CDR1 SGHNT and CDR2 YENEEA. The CDR3 DNA follows: TGTGCCAGCAGCGTGGGAGCCGGGGCAGGTGACCAAGATACGCAGTACTTC. This sequence encodes CASSVGAGAGDQDTQYF.

CDR3 coding DNA: TGTGCCAGCAGCTTGGGATCCCAGGGAACTATCTATGGCTACACCTTC. Protein product: CASSLGSQGTIYGYTF. V and J are TRBV5-6 and TRBJ1-2; possible D gene TRBD1, 5 bases. The CDR3 loop spans 16 amino acids. The germline CDR1 and CDR2 sequences are SGHDT and YYEEEE. Trimming took 0 bases from V and 4 from J, leaving 16 bases between them.

This clonotype showed up many times. The chain uses TRBV27 and TRBJ2-1; D is perhaps TRBD1 (5 bases). Germline V gene data show CDR1 as MNHEY and CDR2 as SMNVEV (reference sequence). V gave up 3 bases and J gave up 7 bases, with 16 bases separating them. The CDR3 spans 15 residues. The CDR3 nucleotides are TGTGCCAGCAGTTTCGGGCAGGCTAAGGGGAATGAGCAGTTCTTC. It codes for CASSFGQAKGNEQFF.

This chain connects TRBV9 to TRBJ2-5, with 7 bases matching TRBD1. This CDR3 contains 14 residues. CDR1 SGDLS and CDR2 YYNGEE come from the germline V gene. After removal of 4 bases from V and 5 bases from J, the junction contained 8 bases not matched to a gene. As DNA, the CDR3 is TGTGCCAGCAGCCCCTCACAGGGGCGGGAGACCCAGTACTTC. This encodes CASSPSQGRETQYF.

This clonotype was observed many times. V is TRBV11-1 and J is TRBJ1-2; D remains ambiguous. This CDR3 contains 16 residues. CDR1 and CDR2 (germline): SGHAT, FQDESV (reference sequence). Trimming took off 1 base at V and 8 bases at J, with 20 bases between the two ends. The CDR3 region has the DNA TGTGCCAGCAGCTTAGTAGGCGCAGGATCCCGCCGGGGCTACACCTTC. It codes for CASSLVGAGSRRGYTF.

This clonotype was seen many times. This sequence joins TRBV7-6 and TRBJ2-1, with 10 bases matching TRBD1. CDR1 is SGHVS and CDR2 is FNYEAQ in the germline V gene. CDR3 length: 16 amino acids. V trimming: 5 bases; J trimming: 5 bases; junction bases outside the gene matches: 9. CDR3 region: CASSPRPGTGDNEQFF. The DNA of the CDR3 is TGTGCCAGCAGCCCCCGACCGGGGACAGGGGACAATGAGCAGTTCTTC.

This clonotype was seen just once. V gene TRBV6-1 combines with J gene TRBJ2-4; D may match TRBD1 or TRBD2 (5 bases each). The length of the CDR3 is 14 residues. The V end was cut by 4 bases, the J end by 0 bases, with 7 bases between. The germline CDR1 and CDR2 sequences are MNHNS and SASEGT. DNA for the CDR3: TGTGCCAGCAGTGGGGGACGAGCCAAAAACATTCAGTACTTC. Amino acid sequence: CASSGGRAKNIQYF.

This clonotype was detected once. No DNA is shown, since the ends of the CDR3 on it are uncertain; the CDR3 is the one TCRdb lists. V is TRBV7-6 and J is TRBJ2-5; the D segment call TRBD2 is taken from the table without a DNA check. The CDR3 length equals 22 residues, ends included. Germline V lookup: CDR1 SGHVS, CDR2 FNYEAQ. CDR3 region: CASSEGTAGGQYFGPGPGEQFF.

V is TRBV7-2 and J is TRBJ2-3; TRBD1 or TRBD2 may be the D gene (5 bases each). The CDR3 totals 17 residues. The germline V and J ends were trimmed by 1 base and 5 bases, with 19 bases remaining between them. Germline lookup yields CDR1 SGHTA and CDR2 FQGNSA. CDR3 residues: CASSLVSGLGVEDTQYF. The CDR3 DNA sequence: TGTGCCAGCAGCTTAGTGTCGGGGCTGGGGGTCGAAGATACGCAGTATTTT. The full variable domain, its missing parts supplied by reference TRBV7-2 and TRBJ2-3, is GAGVSQSPSNKVTEKGKDVELRCDPISGHTALYWYRQSLGQGLEFLIYFQGNSAPDKSGLPSDRFSAERTGGSVSTLTIQRTQQEDSAVYLCASSLVSGLGVEDTQYFGPGTRLTVL.

Concerning this clonotype: The junction differs from germline at one of its ends, possibly a read error. This rearrangement joins TRBV11-2 to TRBJ2-6, with D tentatively TRBD2 (6 bases). Germline V CDR1 and CDR2: SGHAT, FQNNGV. CDR3 length: 14 residues. CDR3 loop: CASSLAGDMETQYF. In DNA, the CDR3 is TGTGCCAGCAGCTTAGCGGGAGATATGGAGACCCAGTACTTT.

The rearrangement uses TRBV6-1 and TRBJ2-3; a possible D gene is TRBD2 (6 bases). The CDR3 is 17 residues long. Germline V gene lookup returns CDR1 MNHNS and CDR2 SASEGT. The germline V and J ends were trimmed by 5 bases and 1 base, with 19 bases remaining between them. The CDR3 region has the DNA TGTGCCAGCAGTCCGGTGCGTCTAGCGAGAGGCACAGATACGCAGTATTTT. Residues: CASSPVRLARGTDTQYF.

Of note for this clonotype: A much larger clone lies one base from this, so it may be a read error. V and J are TRBV6-5 and TRBJ2-1; no reliable D call. The tail of the sequence fits TRBJ2-7 better, so the J call may be wrong. The CDR3 spans 14 residues. Per the germline V gene, CDR1 is MNHEY and CDR2 is SVGAGI. CDR3 amino acids: CASSHMSSYNEQYF. Written as DNA, the CDR3 is TGTGCCAGCAGTCACATGAGCTCCTACAATGAGCAGTACTTC.

The chain carries TRBV11-3 and TRBJ2-3; a weak D match, TRBD2 (6 bases). Near its end, the DNA agrees better with TRBJ2-4, so the J call may be wrong. This CDR3 is built from 17 residues. Germline V gene sequence: CDR1 SGHNT, CDR2 YENEEA. The CDR3 nucleotides read TGTGCCAGCAGCTTCGACGCGGGGCCGGGAGACATAGATACTCAGTACTTC. Protein product: CASSFDAGPGDIDTQYF.

This clonotype was seen at least ten times. The chain couples TRBV7-2 to TRBJ2-5, with 7 bases fitting TRBD1. V dropped 1 base and J dropped 9; count of bases not matched to a gene: 8. Germline loops: CDR1 SGHTA, CDR2 FQGNSA. The CDR3 extends over 14 amino acids. The CDR3 DNA follows: TGTGCCAGCAGCTTAGAGGGGGCAAAGGGGGCCCAGTACTTC. It yields the protein CASSLEGAKGAQYF. The full variable domain, in which reference TRBV7-2 and TRBJ2-5 provide the parts outside the CDR3, is GAGVSQSPSNKVTEKGKDVELRCDPISGHTALYWYRQSLGQGLEFLIYFQGNSAPDKSGLPSDRFSAERTGGSVSTLTIQRTQQEDSAVYLCASSLEGAKGAQYFGPGTRLLVL.

The sample holds many counts of this clonotype. This sequence joins TRBV6-2 or TRBV6-3 and TRBJ2-5; tentatively, D is TRBD1 (5 bases). Germline CDR1 and CDR2: MNHEY and SVGEGT. Trimming pared 5 bases from V and 5 bases from J, leaving 12 bases between. The CDR3 extends over 13 amino acids. This chain's CDR3 is CASSATVTETQYF. The CDR3 DNA sequence: TGTGCCAGCAGTGCGACAGTAACGGAGACCCAGTACTTC.

There are many counts of this clonotype. The junction shows a germline mismatch at one end, possibly a read error. The CDR3 coding sequence is TGTGCTAGCAGCTTCAGAGGCCAAGAGACCCAGTACTTC. This sequence encodes CASSFRGQETQYF. This rearrangement joins TRBV7-7 to TRBJ2-5; D gene uncertain. This CDR3 has 13 residues. Looked up from germline, CDR1 is SSHAT and CDR2 is FNYEAQ (reference sequence).

This clonotype was observed at least ten times. This chain links TRBV7-3 with TRBJ2-2; D is undetermined. Looked up from germline, CDR1 is SGHTA and CDR2 is FQGTGA. V lost 3 bases and J lost 6, with 14 bases in between. CDR3 length: 15 residues. CDR3: CASSFFNTRSGELFF. CDR3 DNA: TGTGCCAGCAGCTTCTTTAATACCCGGTCCGGGGAGCTGTTTTTT.

This rearrangement joins TRBV11-1 to TRBJ2-4; weak D call: TRBD1 (5 bases). With the DNA end fitting TRBJ2-5 better, the J assignment may be wrong. Germline loops: CDR1 SGHAT, CDR2 FQDESV (reference sequence). This CDR3 region has 14 residues. The CDR3 DNA follows: TGTGCCAGCAGCTCCCAGGGCAGACAAGAGACCCAGTACTTC. It specifies CASSSQGRQETQYF.

This clonotype appeared once. The rearrangement links TRBV11-3 to TRBJ2-3; 7 bases line up with TRBD2. Trimming took 3 bases from V and 11 from J; bases not matched to a gene: 20. This CDR3 spans 17 amino acids. Germline V gene data show CDR1 as SGHNT and CDR2 as YENEEA. CDR3 protein: CASSFEAGMGDVNMQYF. CDR3 DNA: TGTGCCAGCAGCTTCGAAGCGGGGATGGGAGATGTAAATATGCAGTATTTT.

Remarks on this clonotype: At one boundary the junction diverges from the germline segment, which might be a read error. The chain joins TRBV7-2 to TRBJ2-4; D could derive from TRBD1 or TRBD2 (5 bases each). Germline V lookup: CDR1 SGHTA, CDR2 FQGNSA. The CDR3 extends over 17 amino acids. The CDR3 DNA follows: TGTGCCCGCAGCCGCGACCCGGGGCTGTGGGCGACAGACACGCAGTACTTC. Protein sequence: CARSRDPGLWATDTQYF.

This clonotype was picked up one time. The V and J genes are TRBV7-6 and TRBJ2-1; possible D gene TRBD2, 5 bases. Near its end, the DNA agrees better with TRBJ2-7, so the J call may be wrong. Germline assignment: CDR1 SGHVS and CDR2 FNYEAQ. This CDR3 spans 15 amino acids. The CDR3 is CASSLGTPGSGEQYF. Here the CDR3 DNA reads TGTGCCAGCAGCTTGGGTACCCCGGGGTCGGGCGAGCAGTACTTC.